The T cell receptor beta chain described here comes from a study of T cell responses to AZD1222 COVID-19 vaccine. Trimming cost V 7 bases and J 5 bases, with 11 bases left between them. CDR3 size: 12 residues. Assay used: immunoSEQ multiplex PCR; TCRdb lists only in-frame clones, some missing. This sample has around 140,000 clones, with 85% to 90% found just once. This chain connects TRBV12-3 or TRBV12-4 to TRBJ1-1; a possible D gene is TRBD1 (6 bases). The origin of this receptor is an adult in good health. Specimen: peripheral blood, collected on day 0 of AZD1222 vaccination. The CDR3 DNA sequence: TGTGCCAGCAAATTAGGGGGAACTGAAGCTTTCTTT. It is translated as CASKLGGTEAFF.